What follows are 2 T cell receptor beta chains derived from one specimen sequenced in a study of T cell responses to AZD1222 COVID-19 vaccine. Generated by immunoSEQ multiplex PCR, the TCRdb table keeps only in-frame clones and is missing some. Here the sample spans roughly 77,000 clones, around 92% being singletons. The material sequenced was peripheral blood, taken on day 0 of MenACWY control vaccination. All receptors derive from an adult in good health.

The V call is TRBV3-1 (or the pseudogene TRBV3-2), the J call TRBJ2-3; TRBD1 might be the D (7 bases). Germline assignment: CDR1 LGHDT and CDR2 YNNKEL (reference sequence). The CDR3 runs 15 residues. Trimming took 7 bases from V and 5 from J, leaving 19 bases between them. CDR3 loop: CASNPRGDREDTQYF. The CDR3 bases are TGTGCCAGCAACCCCAGGGGGGATAGGGAAGATACGCAGTATTTT.

The chain joins TRBV7-9 to TRBJ1-1, with D unclear. Trimming removed 1 base at V and 0 bases at J, with 9 bases between. This CDR3 spans 15 amino acids. Germline V gene sequence: CDR1 SEHNR, CDR2 FQNEAQ (reference sequence). The CDR3, as DNA: TGTGCCAGCAGCTTAGGGGCCGGAATGAACACTGAAGCTTTCTTT. Translation gives CASSLGAGMNTEAFF.